This TCR beta chain appears in the sequencing data of a study of CD8 T cells in Susac syndrome. Findings and caveats of the study: Only a relatively small number of individuals were included in the TCR sequencing and HLA analysis.

After extraction with the RNeasy kit, about 0.5 to 1 ug of the RNA was reverse transcribed using random hexamers. A multiplex approach, immunoSEQ multiplex PCR, amplified TCR beta CDR3 across 54 Vbeta and 13 Jbeta. From the immunoSEQ multiplex PCR reads, TCRdb called clonotypes with MiXCR, one entry per CDR3 protein. The data hold some 260,000 distinct CDR3 sequences, with 80% to 90% observed a single time. Of note for this clonotype: The antigen is unknown.

Negative isolation yielded the CD8+ and CD4+ T cells, while FACS enriched the TEMRA cells. Trimming shortened V by 5 bases and J by 7 bases, and 17 bases separated the two germline ends. Germline CDR1 is MNHEY and CDR2 is SMNVEV (reference sequence). CDR3 size: 14 residues. Sequences were obtained from CD8+ T cells from PBMCs. The chain is built from TRBV27 and TRBJ1-2; weak D call: TRBD1 (5 bases). The TCR sequence derives from a human donor with multiple sclerosis. CDR3 residues: CASSPGGNSAGYTF. CDR3 nucleotides: TGTGCCAGCAGTCCGGGGGGAAACAGCGCTGGCTACACCTTC.